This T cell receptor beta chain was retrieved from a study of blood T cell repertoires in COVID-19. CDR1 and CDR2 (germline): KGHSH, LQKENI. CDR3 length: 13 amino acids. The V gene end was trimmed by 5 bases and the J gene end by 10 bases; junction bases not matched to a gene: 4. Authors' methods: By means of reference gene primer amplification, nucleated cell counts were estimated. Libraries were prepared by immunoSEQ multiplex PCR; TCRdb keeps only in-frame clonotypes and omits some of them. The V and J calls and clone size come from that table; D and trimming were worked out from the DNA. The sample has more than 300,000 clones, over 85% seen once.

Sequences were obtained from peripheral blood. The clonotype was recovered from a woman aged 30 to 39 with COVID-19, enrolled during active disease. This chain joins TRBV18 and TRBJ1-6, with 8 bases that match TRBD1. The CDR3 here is CASSSDRESPLHF. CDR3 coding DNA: TGTGCCAGCTCATCGGACAGGGAATCACCCCTCCACTTT.